This T cell receptor (beta chain) was recovered during a study of human T cells and chemical hapten exposure. Time point defined: patch test 1, 2 weeks after DPC sensitization. Indicated treatment: therapeutic diphenylcyclopropenone sensitization with weekly scalp DPC. TCRdb analysed the RACE reads with MiXCR anew, one entry per CDR3 protein. Of roughly 360,000 distinct CDR3 sequences listed, more than 4.5% are singletons. Looked up from germline, CDR1 is SGHNT and CDR2 is YYREEE (reference sequence). The length of the CDR3 is 14 residues. V shed 4 bases and J 7 bases; nucleotides not matched to a gene: 7. As for this clonotype: Its target is not known.

Study conclusions and caveats: Versus controls, significantly more large CDR3 similarity clusters arose from expanded TCRs.

The sequence derives from a woman in her 50s with alopecia areata. Some clones in this sample may be carry-over from other donors' samples. The starting material was whole blood, obtained in connection with sensitization to the hapten diphenylcyclopropenone (DPC). V and J are TRBV5-4 and TRBJ2-1; 8 bases line up with TRBD1. The CDR3 is CASSREQGVNEQFF. In DNA form, the CDR3 reads TGTGCCAGCAGCAGGGAACAGGGGGTAAATGAGCAGTTCTTC.